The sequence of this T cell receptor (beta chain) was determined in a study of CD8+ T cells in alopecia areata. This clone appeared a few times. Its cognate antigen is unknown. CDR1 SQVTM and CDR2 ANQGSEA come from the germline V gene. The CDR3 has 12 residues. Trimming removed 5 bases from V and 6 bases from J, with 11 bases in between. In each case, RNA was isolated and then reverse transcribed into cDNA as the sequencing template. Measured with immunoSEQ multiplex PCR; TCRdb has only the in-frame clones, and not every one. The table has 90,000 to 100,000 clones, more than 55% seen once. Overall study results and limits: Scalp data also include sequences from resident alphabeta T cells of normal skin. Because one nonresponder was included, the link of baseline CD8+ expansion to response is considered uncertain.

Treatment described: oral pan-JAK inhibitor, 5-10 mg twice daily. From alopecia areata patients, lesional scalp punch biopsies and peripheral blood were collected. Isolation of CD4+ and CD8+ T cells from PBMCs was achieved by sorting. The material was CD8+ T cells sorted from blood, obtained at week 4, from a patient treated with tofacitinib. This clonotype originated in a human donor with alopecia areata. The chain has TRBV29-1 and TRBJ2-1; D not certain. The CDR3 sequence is CSVNPEGNEQFF. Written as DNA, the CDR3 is TGCAGCGTTAACCCAGAAGGCAATGAGCAGTTCTTC.